The 9 T cell receptor beta chains in this list originate from one sample, sequenced in a study of blood T cell repertoires in COVID-19. Only in-frame clones appear in the TCRdb table, and some are missing; sequencing was by immunoSEQ multiplex PCR. Of about 230,000 clones in the sample, around 82% were seen once. The sequenced material came from peripheral blood. Receptors were obtained from a man of 80 years or more with acute or convalescent COVID-19.

Here the CDR3 reads CASSQFIEQGSVQFF. The CDR3 region has the DNA TGTGCCAGCAGCCAATTCATCGAACAGGGTTCAGTCCAGTTCTTC. V usage is TRBV3-1 (or the pseudogene TRBV3-2) and J usage is TRBJ2-1; tentatively, D is TRBD1 (6 bases). Germline V gene data show CDR1 as LGHDT and CDR2 as YNNKEL (reference sequence). CDR3 length equals 15 residues. Trimming stripped 2 bases from V and 13 bases from J, with 21 bases between.

The chain joins TRBV3-1 (or the pseudogene TRBV3-2) to TRBJ1-1; perhaps TRBD1 as D (6 bases). From germline, CDR1 is LGHDT and CDR2 YNNKEL (reference sequence). The CDR3 contains 13 residues. V dropped 4 bases and J dropped 3 bases, with 9 bases sitting between them. DNA for the CDR3: TGTGCCAGCAGCCGGGGGCGGTACACTGAAGCTTTCTTT. Translation: CASSRGRYTEAFF.

The gene calls are TRBV5-1 and TRBJ2-1; possible D gene TRBD2, 6 bases. The CDR3 is made up of 15 amino acids. V was pared by 4 bases and J by 4 bases, with 15 bases between. The germline CDR1 and CDR2 sequences are SGHRS and YFSETQ. CDR3: CASSPAGQPYNEQFF. The DNA of the CDR3 is TGCGCCAGCAGCCCAGCGGGCCAACCGTACAATGAGCAGTTCTTC.

The rearrangement uses TRBV5-8 and TRBJ1-3; no reliable D call. This CDR3 is built from 15 residues. Germline V gene sequence: CDR1 SGHTS, CDR2 YDEGEE. V was cut by 0 bases and J by 0 bases, with 7 bases left in between. In DNA, the CDR3 is TGTGCCAGCAGCTTGGAGGGAGGCTCTGGAAACACCATATATTTT. Translation gives CASSLEGGSGNTIYF.

This chain uses TRBV28 with TRBJ1-3; unclear D gene. Trimming shortened V by 2 bases and J by 5 bases, and 7 bases separated the two germline ends. Germline values: CDR1 MDHEN, CDR2 SYDVKM. This CDR3 region has 13 residues. The CDR3 reads CASSLPLRNTIYF. CDR3 coding DNA: TGTGCCAGCAGTTTACCCCTCCGAAACACCATATATTTT.

This chain links TRBV30 with TRBJ1-1; weak D call: TRBD1 (6 bases). Germline V lookup: CDR1 GTSNPN, CDR2 SVGIG (reference sequence). Trimming stripped 2 bases from V and 3 bases from J, with 10 bases between. The CDR3 runs to 13 residues. CDR3 residues: CAWSKGGDTEAFF. CDR3 in DNA: TGTGCCTGGAGTAAAGGGGGGGACACTGAAGCTTTCTTT.

V and J are TRBV6-1 and TRBJ1-1; no clear D. With 0 bases removed from V and 0 bases from J, the gap between germline ends came to 8 bases. Germline-derived CDR1 and CDR2 are MNHNS and SASEGT. The CDR3 covers 15 residues. CDR3 amino acids: CASSEAAPVNTEAFF. As DNA, the CDR3 is TGTGCCAGCAGTGAAGCGGCCCCAGTGAACACTGAAGCTTTCTTT.

This chain links TRBV6-5 with TRBJ1-2, with TRBD1 matching over 7 bases. The CDR3 is 14 amino acids. J gave up 5 bases and V 6 bases, and 9 bases lay outside the gene matches. Germline CDR1 MNHEY, CDR2 SVGAGI. The CDR3 region has the DNA TGTGCCAGCAGAAGGACAGGTGAAGAGTATGGCTACACCTTC. Translated: CASRRTGEEYGYTF.

Here the CDR3 reads CASSLTQGYGYTF. CDR3 DNA sequence: TGTGCCAGCAGCTTAACACAGGGCTATGGCTACACCTTC. The J gene is TRBJ1-2, the V gene TRBV11-2; perhaps TRBD1 as D (6 bases). Germline CDR1 SGHAT, CDR2 FQNNGV. The ends were cut back, 2 bases at V and 4 bases at J, with 8 bases in the middle. This CDR3 is built from 13 residues. Full variable domain (remainder filled in from reference TRBV11-2 and TRBJ1-2): EAGVAQSPRYKIIEKRQSVAFWCNPISGHATLYWYQQILGQGPKLLIQFQNNGVVDDSQLPKDRFSAERLKGVDSTLKIQPAKLEDSAVYLCASSLTQGYGYTFGSGTRLTVV.